This T cell receptor beta chain was captured in a study of blood T cell repertoires in COVID-19 (dated by TCRdb to the early 2020s). Describing the broader study: Collaborator samples came from the United States, Italy and Spain and covered acute and convalescent phases of COVID-19. The samples were drawn from the first 160 participants of the ongoing ImmuneRACE study and from some 1,300 subjects provided by 6 global collaborators. Deeply sampled blood TCRbeta repertoires from subjects exposed to, actively infected with, or recovered from COVID-19 were included in the dataset. The repertoires were released in a freely available public database intended as a resource for research on the immune response to SARS-CoV-2. The sample metadata nearly always contained a de-identified subject ID, COVID-19 status, age in years and sex. Where available, HLA class I and class II types were obtained from metadata supplied by the sample provider rather than from assay-based typing. The material from the prospective study consisted of cDNA or gDNA derived from T cells, B-cell-depleted T cells, or PBMCs. General conclusions and limits of the study: The quantity of clinical and demographic metadata differed by source and by participant and was supplied without curation.

This clone was seen a handful of times. Its cognate antigen has yet to be identified. Within one base of it there is no much larger clone, and no base qualities were kept. The immunoSEQ Assay, a bias-controlled multiplex PCR, was used to amplify TCRbeta CDR3 regions from genomic DNA. The original methods were these. The number of nucleated cells in each sample was estimated from the amplification of reference gene primers within the assay. To quantify the absolute abundance of each unique TCRbeta CDR3 rearrangement, sequence reads were collapsed and filtered. For each sample, productive Simpson clonality was calculated as the square root of Simpson's diversity index over productive rearrangements. The table was pulled from immuneACCESS by TCRdb, which kept in-frame rearrangements only. Such tables lose some clones; where checked, under half of the loss comes from unresolved V genes, and the rest has no known cause. Clone size and V and J calls were adopted from that table, with D and trimming inferred from the DNA. The sample table shows roughly 180,000 clones, and roughly 76% are seen once. 11% of the sample is in the top ten clones.

At one collaborating source in Seattle, patients were enrolled during active infection and were followed longitudinally through the course of disease. Collaborating institutions collected whole blood in K2EDTA tubes following their own protocols. For TCRbeta analysis, collaborator samples were shipped as frozen whole blood, as isolated PBMCs, or as DNA extracted from either sample type. Trimming costs V 4 bases and J 3 bases, and their ends lie 34 bases apart. The germline V gene yields LGHNT for CDR1 and FRNRAP for CDR2. Taken from cysteine to phenylalanine, the CDR3 has 22 residues. Just CDR3 DNA is preserved here, 66 bases in frame from base 1.

The receptor was derived from a woman aged 35 to 49 with COVID-19, enrolled during active disease. The chain employs TRBV12-5 and TRBJ1-3; possibly the D gene is TRBD1, per 6 matching bases. The sequenced sample was peripheral blood. The base sequence is TGTGCTAGTGGTTCTCCTCGACCAAACAGCAGGGGTAATCTCGGCTTTGGAAACACCATATATTTT. The resulting protein is CASGSPRPNSRGNLGFGNTIYF.